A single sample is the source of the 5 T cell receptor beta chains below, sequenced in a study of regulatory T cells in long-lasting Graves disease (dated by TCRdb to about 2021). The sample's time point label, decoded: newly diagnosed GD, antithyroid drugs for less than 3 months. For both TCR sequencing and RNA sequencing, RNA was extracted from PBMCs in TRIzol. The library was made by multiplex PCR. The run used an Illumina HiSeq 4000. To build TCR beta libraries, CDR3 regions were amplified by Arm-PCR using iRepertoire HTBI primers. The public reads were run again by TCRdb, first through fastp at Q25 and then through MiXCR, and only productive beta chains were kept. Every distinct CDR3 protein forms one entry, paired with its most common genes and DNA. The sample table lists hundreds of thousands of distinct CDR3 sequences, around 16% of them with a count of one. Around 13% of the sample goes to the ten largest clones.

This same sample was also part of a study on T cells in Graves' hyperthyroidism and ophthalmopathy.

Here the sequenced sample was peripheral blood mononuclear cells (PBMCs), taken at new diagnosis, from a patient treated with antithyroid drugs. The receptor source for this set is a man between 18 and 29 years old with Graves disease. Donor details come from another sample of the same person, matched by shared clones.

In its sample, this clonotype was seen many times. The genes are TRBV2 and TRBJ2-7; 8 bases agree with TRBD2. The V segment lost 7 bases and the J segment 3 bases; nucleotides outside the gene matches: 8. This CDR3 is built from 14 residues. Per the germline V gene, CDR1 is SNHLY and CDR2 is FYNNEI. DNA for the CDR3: TGTGCCAGCACGGGACGGGAGGGCCTCTACGAGCAGTACTTC. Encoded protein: CASTGREGLYEQYF.

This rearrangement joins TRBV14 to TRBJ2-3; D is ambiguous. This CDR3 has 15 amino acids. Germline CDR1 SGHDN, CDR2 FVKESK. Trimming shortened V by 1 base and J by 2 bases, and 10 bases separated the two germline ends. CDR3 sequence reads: CASSQGAGITDTQYF. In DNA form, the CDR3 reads TGTGCCAGCAGCCAAGGGGCAGGAATCACAGATACGCAGTATTTT.

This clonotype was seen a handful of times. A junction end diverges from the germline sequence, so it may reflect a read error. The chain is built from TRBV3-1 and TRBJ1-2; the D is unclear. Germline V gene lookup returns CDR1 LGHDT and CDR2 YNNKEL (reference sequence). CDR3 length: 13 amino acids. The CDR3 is CASRQAWELGYTF. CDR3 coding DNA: TGTGCCAGCAGACAAGCATGGGAATTGGGCTACACCTTC.

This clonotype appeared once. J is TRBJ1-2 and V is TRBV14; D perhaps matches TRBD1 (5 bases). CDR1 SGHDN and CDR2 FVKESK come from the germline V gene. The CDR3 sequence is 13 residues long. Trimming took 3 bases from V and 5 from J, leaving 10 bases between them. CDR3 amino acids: CASSQDNYYGYTF. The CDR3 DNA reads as TGTGCCAGCAGCCAGGACAATTATTATGGCTACACCTTC.

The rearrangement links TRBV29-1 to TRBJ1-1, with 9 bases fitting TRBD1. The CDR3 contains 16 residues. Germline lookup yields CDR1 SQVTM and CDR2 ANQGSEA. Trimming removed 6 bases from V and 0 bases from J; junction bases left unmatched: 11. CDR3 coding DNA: TGCAGCGTCATGGGACAGGGCCCTACTATGAACACTGAAGCTTTCTTT. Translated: CSVMGQGPTMNTEAFF.